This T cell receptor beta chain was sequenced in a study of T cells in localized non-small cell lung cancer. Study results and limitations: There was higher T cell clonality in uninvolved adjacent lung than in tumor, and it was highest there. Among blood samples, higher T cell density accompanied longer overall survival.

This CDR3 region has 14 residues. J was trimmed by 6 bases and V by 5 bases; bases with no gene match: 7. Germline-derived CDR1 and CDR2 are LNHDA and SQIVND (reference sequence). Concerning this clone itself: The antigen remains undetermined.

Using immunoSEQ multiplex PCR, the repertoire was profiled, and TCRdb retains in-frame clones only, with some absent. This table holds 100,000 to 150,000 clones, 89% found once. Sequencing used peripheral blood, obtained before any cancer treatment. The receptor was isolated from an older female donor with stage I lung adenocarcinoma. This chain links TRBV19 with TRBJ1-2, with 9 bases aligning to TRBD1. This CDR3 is CASSDRWTGDGYTF. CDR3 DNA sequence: TGTGCCAGTAGTGACCGTTGGACAGGGGATGGCTACACCTTC.